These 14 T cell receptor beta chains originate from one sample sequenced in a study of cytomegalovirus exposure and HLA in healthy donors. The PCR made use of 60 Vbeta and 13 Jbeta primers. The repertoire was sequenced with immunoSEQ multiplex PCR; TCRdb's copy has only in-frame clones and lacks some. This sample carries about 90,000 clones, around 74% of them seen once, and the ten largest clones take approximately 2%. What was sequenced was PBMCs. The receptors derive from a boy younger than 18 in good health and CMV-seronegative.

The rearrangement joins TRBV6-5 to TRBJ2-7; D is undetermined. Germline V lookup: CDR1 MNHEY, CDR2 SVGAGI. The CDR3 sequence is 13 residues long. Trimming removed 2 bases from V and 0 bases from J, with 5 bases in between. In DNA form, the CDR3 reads TGTGCCAGCAGTTACGGCGGCTCCTACGAGCAGTACTTC. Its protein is CASSYGGSYEQYF.

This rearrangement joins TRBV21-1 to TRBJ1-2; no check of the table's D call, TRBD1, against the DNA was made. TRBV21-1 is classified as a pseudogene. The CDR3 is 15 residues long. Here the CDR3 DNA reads TGTGCCAGCAGACACAACCGGACAGGCAACTATGGCTACACCTTC. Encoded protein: CASRHNRTGNYGYTF.

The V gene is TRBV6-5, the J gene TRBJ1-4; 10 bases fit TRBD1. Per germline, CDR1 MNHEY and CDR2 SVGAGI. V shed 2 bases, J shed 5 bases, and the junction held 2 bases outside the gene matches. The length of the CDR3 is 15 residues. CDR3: CASSYQTGGNEKLFF. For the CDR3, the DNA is TGTGCCAGCAGTTACCAGACAGGGGGCAATGAAAAACTGTTTTTT.

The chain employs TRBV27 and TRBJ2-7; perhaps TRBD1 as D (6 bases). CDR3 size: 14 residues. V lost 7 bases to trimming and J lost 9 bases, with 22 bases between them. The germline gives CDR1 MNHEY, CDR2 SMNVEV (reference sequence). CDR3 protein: CASMGASRFSGQYF. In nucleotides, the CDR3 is TGTGCCAGCATGGGGGCGAGTCGGTTCAGTGGGCAGTACTTC.

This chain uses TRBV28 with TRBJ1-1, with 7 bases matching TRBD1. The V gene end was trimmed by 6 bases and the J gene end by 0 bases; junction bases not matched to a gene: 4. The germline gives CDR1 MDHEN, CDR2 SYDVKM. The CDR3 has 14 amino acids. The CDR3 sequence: CASRGTVMNTEAFF. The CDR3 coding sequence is TGTGCCAGCAGGGGGACAGTGATGAACACTGAAGCTTTCTTT. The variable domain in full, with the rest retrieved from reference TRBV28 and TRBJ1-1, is DVKVTQSSRYLVKRTGEKVFLECVQDMDHENMFWYRQDPGLGLRLIYFSYDVKMKEKGDIPEGYSVSREKKERFSLILESASTNQTSMYLCASRGTVMNTEAFFGQGTRLTVV.

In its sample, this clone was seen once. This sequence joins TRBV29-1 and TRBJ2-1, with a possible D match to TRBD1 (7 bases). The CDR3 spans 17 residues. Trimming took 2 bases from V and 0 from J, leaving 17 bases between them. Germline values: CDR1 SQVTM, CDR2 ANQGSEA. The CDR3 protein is CSVESGGTVLSYNEQFF. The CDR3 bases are TGCAGCGTTGAATCCGGCGGGACAGTACTCTCCTACAATGAGCAGTTCTTC.

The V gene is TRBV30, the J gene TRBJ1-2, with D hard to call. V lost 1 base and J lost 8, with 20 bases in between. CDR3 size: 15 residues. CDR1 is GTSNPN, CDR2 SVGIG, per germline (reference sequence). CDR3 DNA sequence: TGTGCCTGGAGTGGAACCCGGGGAGGGTTTGGGGGCTACACCTTC. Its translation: CAWSGTRGGFGGYTF.

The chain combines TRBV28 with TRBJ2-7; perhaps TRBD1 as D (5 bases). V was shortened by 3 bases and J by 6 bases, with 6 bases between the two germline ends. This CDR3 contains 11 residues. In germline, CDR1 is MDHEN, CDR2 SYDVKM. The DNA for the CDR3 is TGTGCCAGCAGTTTCACAGGCGAGCAGTACTTC. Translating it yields CASSFTGEQYF.

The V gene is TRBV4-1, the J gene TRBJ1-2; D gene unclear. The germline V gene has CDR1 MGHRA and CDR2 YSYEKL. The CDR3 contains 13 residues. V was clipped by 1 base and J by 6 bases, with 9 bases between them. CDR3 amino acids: CASSQVSEDGYTF. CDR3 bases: TGCGCCAGCAGCCAAGTATCGGAGGATGGCTACACCTTC.

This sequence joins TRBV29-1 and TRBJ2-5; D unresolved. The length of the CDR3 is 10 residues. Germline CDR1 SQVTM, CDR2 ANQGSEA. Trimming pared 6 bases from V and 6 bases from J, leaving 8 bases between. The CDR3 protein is CSVTEKTQYF. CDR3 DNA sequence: TGCAGCGTCACTGAGAAGACCCAGTACTTC. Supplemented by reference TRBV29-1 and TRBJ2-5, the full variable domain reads SAVISQKPSRDICQRGTSLTIQCQVDSQVTMMFWYRQQPGQSLTLIATANQGSEATYESGFVIDKFPISRPNLTFSTLTVSNMSPEDSSIYLCSVTEKTQYFGPGTRLLVL.

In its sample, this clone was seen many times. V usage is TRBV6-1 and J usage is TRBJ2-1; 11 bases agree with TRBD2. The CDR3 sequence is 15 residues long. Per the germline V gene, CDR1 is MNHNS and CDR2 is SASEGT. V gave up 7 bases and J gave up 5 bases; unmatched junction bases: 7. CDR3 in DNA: TGTGCCAGCACCCTACTAGCGGGAGCCCACAATGAGCAGTTCTTC. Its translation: CASTLLAGAHNEQFF.

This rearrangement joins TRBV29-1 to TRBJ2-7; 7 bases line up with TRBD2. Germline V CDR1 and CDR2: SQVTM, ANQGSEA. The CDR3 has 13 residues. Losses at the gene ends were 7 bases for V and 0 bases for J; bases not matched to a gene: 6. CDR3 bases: TGCAGCGCATTAGCGGGCCTCTCCTACGAGCAGTACTTC. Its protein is CSALAGLSYEQYF.

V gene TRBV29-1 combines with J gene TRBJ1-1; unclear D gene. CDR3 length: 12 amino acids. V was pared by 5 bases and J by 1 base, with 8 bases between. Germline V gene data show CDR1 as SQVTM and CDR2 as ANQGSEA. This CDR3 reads CSVQTGNTEAFF. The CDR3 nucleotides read TGCAGCGTTCAGACGGGGAACACTGAAGCTTTCTTT.

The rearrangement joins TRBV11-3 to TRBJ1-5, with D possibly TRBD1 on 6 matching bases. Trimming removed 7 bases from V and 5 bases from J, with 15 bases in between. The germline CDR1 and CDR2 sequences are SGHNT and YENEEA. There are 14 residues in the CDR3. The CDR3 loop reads CASTPRTVYQPQHF. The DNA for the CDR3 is TGTGCCAGCACCCCCCGGACAGTTTATCAGCCCCAGCATTTT.